This TCR beta chain is drawn from a study of cytomegalovirus exposure and HLA in healthy donors. The study, taken as a whole, reports: The study had only CMV serostatus as immune exposure information.

As to this clone: The antigen is undetermined.

Germline values: CDR1 SEHNR, CDR2 FQNEAQ (reference sequence). This CDR3 region has 16 residues. V lost 8 bases to trimming and J lost 8 bases; unmatched junction nucleotides: 19. The study ran its PCR with 60 Vbeta and 13 Jbeta primers. Data came from immunoSEQ multiplex PCR; TCRdb stores just in-frame clones and leaves some out. This table has approximately 150,000 clones, almost 80% appearing once. The rearrangement links TRBV7-9 to TRBJ2-3, with 7 positions matching TRBD2. This receptor was identified in a man between 18 and 29 years old in good health and CMV-seropositive. Sequenced sample: PBMCs. The CDR3 here is CASSPWGTKHNATQYF. The DNA for the CDR3 is TGTGCCAGCTCACCTTGGGGGACTAAGCACAACGCTACGCAGTATTTT. Full variable domain (remainder filled in from reference TRBV7-9 and TRBJ2-3): DTGVSQNPRHKITKRGQNVTFRCDPISEHNRLYWYRQTLGQGPEFLTYFQNEAQLEKSRLLSDRFSAERPKGSFSTLEIQRTEQGDSAMYLCASSPWGTKHNATQYFGPGTRLTVL.